The clone carrying this TCR beta chain appeared once. Its antigen is not known. The sample belongs to a study of T cell responses to AZD1222 COVID-19 vaccine. The V and J ends lost 5 bases and 2 bases respectively, with 15 bases between them. The CDR3 covers 15 residues. CDR1 and CDR2 (germline): SGHRS, YFSETQ. Whole-study findings and limits: After the peak T cell response, and only then, were repertoires sampled.

TCRdb's table, derived via immunoSEQ multiplex PCR, lists solely in-frame clones and lacks some. The profile shows about 93,000 clones, 85% to 90% of them singletons. Material: peripheral blood, obtained on day 0 of MenACWY control vaccination. The TCR sequence derives from an adult in good health. The rearrangement uses TRBV5-1 and TRBJ2-3; no clear D. CDR3 nucleotides: TGCGCCAGCAGGAATCTGGCTGTCCCCACAGATACGCAGTATTTT. Translating it yields CASRNLAVPTDTQYF.